This record covers a single T cell receptor beta chain. Its antigen is unknown. This record comes from a study of T cell responses to AZD1222 COVID-19 vaccine. Study-level findings and limits: White British ancestry dominated among donors, who included more females, and clonal diversity was possibly underestimated.

Generated by immunoSEQ multiplex PCR, the TCRdb table keeps only in-frame clones and is missing some. The top ten clones hold around 3.1% of a sample with 150,000 to 180,000 clones, 88% of them seen once. The CDR3 is 18 amino acids. The trim removed 7 bases at V and 4 bases at J, leaving 11 bases unmatched. The germline V gene encodes CDR1 MNHEY and CDR2 SMNVEV (reference sequence). This chain joins TRBV27 and TRBJ2-1; 15 nucleotides line up with TRBD2. The TCR comes from an adult in good health. This specimen consisted of peripheral blood, obtained on day 0 of AZD1222 vaccination. This chain's CDR3 is CASIGRTSGGANYNEQFF. CDR3 DNA sequence: TGTGCCAGCATTGGAAGGACTAGCGGGGGGGCAAATTACAATGAGCAGTTCTTC.